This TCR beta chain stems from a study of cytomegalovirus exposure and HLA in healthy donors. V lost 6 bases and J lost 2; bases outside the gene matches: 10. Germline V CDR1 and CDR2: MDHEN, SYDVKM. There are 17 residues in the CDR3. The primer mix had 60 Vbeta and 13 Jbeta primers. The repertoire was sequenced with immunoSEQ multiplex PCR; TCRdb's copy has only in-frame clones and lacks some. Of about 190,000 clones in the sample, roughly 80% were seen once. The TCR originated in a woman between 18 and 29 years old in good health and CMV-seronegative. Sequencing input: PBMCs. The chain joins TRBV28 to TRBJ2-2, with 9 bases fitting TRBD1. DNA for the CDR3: TGTGCCAGCAGGACTCGTCCGGGACAGGGAAACACCGGGGAGCTGTTTTTT. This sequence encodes CASRTRPGQGNTGELFF.